The 20 T cell receptor beta chains below were found in one sample sequenced in a study of cytomegalovirus exposure and HLA in healthy donors (dated by TCRdb to the late 2010s). The library came from the immunoSEQ multiplex PCR assay. A mixture of 60 forward primers for TCR Vbeta segments and 13 reverse primers for TCR Jbeta segments was used in the multiplex PCR. Drawn from immuneACCESS, this table holds only the in-frame rearrangements with V and J called that TCRdb kept. Clones are partly lost; checked studies trace under half to an unresolved V gene and leave the rest unexplained. For this sample there are about 120,000 clones; less than 80% appear just once. The leading ten clones occupy 2% to 2.5% of the sample. The specimen was PBMCs. All receptors come from a woman younger than 45 in good health and CMV-seronegative.

This clone turned up a few times. The chain employs TRBV6-6 and TRBJ2-7; D is possibly TRBD2 (5 bases). V lost 7 bases and J 2 bases, leaving 12 bases between the germline ends. The CDR3 sequence is 13 residues long. Germline values: CDR1 MNHNY, CDR2 SVGAGI (reference sequence). Here the CDR3 DNA reads TGTGCCAGCACACGGGGATTGACCTACGAGCAGTACTTC. It yields the protein CASTRGLTYEQYF.

This sequence joins TRBV6-1 and TRBJ2-3; TRBD1 aligns across 8 bases. J lost 2 bases, V lost 3 bases, and 1 base had no gene match. The CDR3 has 14 residues. CDR1 and CDR2 from the germline V gene are MNHNS and SASEGT. CDR3 sequence: CASSDRGPTDTQYF. The CDR3 nucleotides read TGTGCCAGCAGTGACAGGGGGCCCACAGATACGCAGTATTTT.

This clone was counted only a few times. The V and J genes are TRBV11-2 and TRBJ1-1; TRBD1 matches 7 bases. This CDR3 has 14 residues. Germline V CDR1 and CDR2: SGHAT, FQNNGV. V was clipped by 5 bases and J by 1 base; unmatched bases: 4. The CDR3: CASSPRTGNTEAFF. The DNA of the CDR3 is TGTGCCAGCAGCCCCCGGACAGGGAACACTGAAGCTTTCTTT.

This clone was seen only a few times. The chain uses TRBV5-1 and TRBJ1-2; 7 positions agree with TRBD1. J lost 7 bases, V lost 0 bases, and 3 bases had no gene match. The CDR3 spans 13 residues. Germline values: CDR1 SGHRS, CDR2 YFSETQ. The CDR3 spells CASSLGTGCGYTF. The CDR3 DNA follows: TGCGCCAGCAGCTTGGGGACAGGCTGTGGCTACACCTTC.

The rearrangement joins TRBV4-1 to TRBJ2-7, with D unclear. Germline lookup yields CDR1 MGHRA and CDR2 YSYEKL. Trimming pared 0 bases from V and 0 bases from J, leaving 6 bases between. CDR3 size: 14 residues. As DNA, the CDR3 is TGCGCCAGCAGCCAAGATCCCGGCTCCTACGAGCAGTACTTC. Protein sequence: CASSQDPGSYEQYF.

The rearrangement uses TRBV29-1 and TRBJ2-1, with D perhaps TRBD1 (6 bases). Trimming took 4 bases from V and 8 from J, leaving 12 bases between them. CDR1 and CDR2 from the germline V gene are SQVTM and ANQGSEA. The CDR3 runs to 12 residues. The CDR3 sequence is CSVGGYRDEQFF. The CDR3 bases are TGCAGCGTTGGGGGTTACAGGGATGAGCAGTTCTTC.

This clone was detected a few times. The CDR3 DNA sequence: TGTGCCAGTAGTTCCCGACAACCTGGGGCCAACGTCCTGACTTTC. Amino acids: CASSSRQPGANVLTF. The chain has TRBV19 and TRBJ2-6, with D uncertain. There are 15 residues in the CDR3. Trimming pared 5 bases from V and 2 bases from J, leaving 10 bases between. Germline loops: CDR1 LNHDA, CDR2 SQIVND (reference sequence).

The rearrangement uses TRBV5-4 and TRBJ1-2, with D possibly being TRBD1 (6 bases). The V gene lost 4 bases and the J gene lost 2 bases, with 9 bases spanning the gap. CDR3 length: 13 amino acids. CDR1 and CDR2 from the germline V gene are SGHNT and YYREEE (reference sequence). The CDR3 loop reads CASSRTDNYGYTF. In nucleotides, the CDR3 is TGTGCCAGCAGCAGGACAGACAACTATGGCTACACCTTC.

The rearrangement joins TRBV7-9 to TRBJ2-7, with 7 bases aligning to TRBD1. Per the germline V gene, CDR1 is SEHNR and CDR2 is FQNEAQ (reference sequence). The CDR3 totals 15 residues. The junction had 8 bases not matched to a gene; V was cut back by 5 bases and J by 1 base. The CDR3 here is CASSLTRDSSYEQYF. CDR3 in DNA: TGTGCCAGCAGCCTTACCCGGGACAGTTCCTACGAGCAGTACTTC.

The genes are TRBV4-2 and TRBJ1-1; D uncertain. V was cut by 5 bases and J by 1 base, with 11 bases left in between. This CDR3 has 14 amino acids. Germline V gene lookup returns CDR1 LGHNA and CDR2 YNFKEQ. The CDR3 loop is CASSTRGKNTEAFF. The DNA of the CDR3 is TGTGCCAGCAGCACAAGAGGGAAGAACACTGAAGCTTTCTTT.

V and J are TRBV5-1 and TRBJ2-7; 7 bases match TRBD1. The CDR3 has 15 residues. Per germline, CDR1 SGHRS and CDR2 YFSETQ. With 4 bases clipped from V and 1 base from J, the junction kept 8 bases outside the gene matches. CDR3 region: CASSVGTGESYEQYF. The DNA of the CDR3 is TGCGCCAGCAGCGTCGGTACAGGGGAATCCTACGAGCAGTACTTC.

J is TRBJ2-7 and V is TRBV19, with D tentatively TRBD2 (6 bases). The ends were cut back, 5 bases at V and 1 base at J, with 9 bases in the middle. Germline V gives CDR1 LNHDA, CDR2 SQIVND (reference sequence). CDR3 length equals 13 residues. The CDR3 DNA sequence: TGTGCCAGTAGTCCAGGACTATCCTACGAGCAGTACTTC. Translation: CASSPGLSYEQYF.

CDR3 amino acids: CASSLGGTAYNEQFF. The CDR3 coding sequence is TGTGCCAGCAGCTTAGGCGGGACCGCCTACAATGAGCAGTTCTTC. The chain combines TRBV7-3 with TRBJ2-1, with D perhaps matching TRBD2 (6 bases). From germline, CDR1 is SGHTA and CDR2 FQGTGA. Trimming left V 2 bases short and J 2 bases short, with 10 bases between. The CDR3 spans 15 residues. Variable domain in full (rest from reference TRBV7-3 and TRBJ2-1): GAGVSQTPSNKVTEKGKYVELRCDPISGHTALYWYRQSLGQGPEFLIYFQGTGAADDSGLPNDRFFAVRPEGSVSTLKIQRTERGDSAVYLCASSLGGTAYNEQFFGPGTRLTVL.

This CDR3 is CASSYLGAYNEQFF. CDR3 DNA sequence: TGTGCCAGCAGCTATCTCGGTGCCTACAATGAGCAGTTCTTC. The chain is built from TRBV11-2 and TRBJ2-1; no firm D call. CDR3 length: 14 residues. V was trimmed by 4 bases and J by 2 bases, leaving 9 bases between them. Germline CDR1 reads SGHAT; CDR2 reads FQNNGV. Using reference TRBV11-2 and TRBJ2-1 for the parts outside the CDR3, the full variable domain is EAGVAQSPRYKIIEKRQSVAFWCNPISGHATLYWYQQILGQGPKLLIQFQNNGVVDDSQLPKDRFSAERLKGVDSTLKIQPAKLEDSAVYLCASSYLGAYNEQFFGPGTRLTVL.

The J gene is TRBJ2-1, the V gene TRBV12-5; 8 nucleotides agree with TRBD1. The CDR3 runs to 14 residues. Losses at the gene ends were 5 bases for V and 8 bases for J; bases not matched to a gene: 8. Germline values: CDR1 LGHNT, CDR2 FRNRAP. DNA of the CDR3: TGTGCTAGTGGTCCTGGACAGGGAGGCGATGAGCAGTTCTTC. This translates into CASGPGQGGDEQFF.

The J gene is TRBJ2-1, the V gene TRBV27, with D tentatively TRBD2 (5 bases). V shed 5 bases and J shed 8 bases, with 10 bases lying between them. The germline gives CDR1 MNHEY, CDR2 SMNVEV (reference sequence). This CDR3 is 12 amino acids long. The CDR3 DNA follows: TGTGCCAGCAGTCCACTTAGCGATGAGCAGTTCTTC. Translated, it gives CASSPLSDEQFF.

This clone was seen a handful of times. V gene TRBV13 combines with J gene TRBJ2-5; 10 positions agree with TRBD2. The ends lost 4 bases at V and 5 bases at J; junction bases unmatched: 7. The CDR3 is made up of 15 amino acids. CDR1 and CDR2 (germline): PRHDT, FYEKMQ (reference sequence). CDR3 loop: CASSSGLAEGETQYF. The CDR3 nucleotides read TGTGCCAGCAGCTCCGGACTAGCGGAGGGGGAGACCCAGTACTTC. Full variable domain (remainder filled in from reference TRBV13 and TRBJ2-5): AAGVIQSPRHLIKEKRETATLKCYPIPRHDTVYWYQQGPGQDPQFLISFYEKMQSDKGSIPDRFSAQQFSDYHSELNMSSLELGDSALYFCASSSGLAEGETQYFGPGTRLLVL.

The gene calls are TRBV2 and TRBJ1-3; 8 bases match TRBD1. V was clipped by 6 bases and J by 0 bases; unmatched bases: 16. CDR1 and CDR2 (germline): SNHLY, FYNNEI. CDR3 length: 19 amino acids. DNA of the CDR3: TGTGCCAGCAGGGGCCCCGGGACAGGCCTAACCAGCTCTGGAAACACCATATATTTT. Protein: CASRGPGTGLTSSGNTIYF.

The V gene is TRBV10-1, the J gene TRBJ2-1, with 13 bases matching TRBD2. V was clipped by 0 bases and J by 2 bases; unmatched bases: 7. The CDR3 has 19 amino acids. Germline V gene sequence: CDR1 WNHNN, CDR2 SYGVQD (reference sequence). This chain's CDR3 is CASSESGLAGLTPYNEQFF. The CDR3 DNA reads as TGCGCCAGCAGTGAGTCGGGACTAGCGGGACTTACACCCTACAATGAGCAGTTCTTC.

Only a few counts were recorded for this clone. The V and J genes are TRBV5-4 and TRBJ1-2; D is undetermined. The CDR3 has 13 residues. CDR1 and CDR2 (germline): SGHNT, YYREEE (reference sequence). Trimming cost V 4 bases and J 4 bases, with 11 bases left between them. The CDR3, as DNA: TGTGCCAGCAGCATGGACCGCAGCTATGGCTACACCTTC. As protein: CASSMDRSYGYTF. Based on the CDR3 plus reference TRBV5-4 and TRBJ1-2, the full variable domain is ETGVTQSPTHLIKTRGQQVTLRCSSQSGHNTVSWYQQALGQGPQFIFQYYREEENGRGNFPPRFSGLQFPNYSSELNVNALELDDSALYLCASSMDRSYGYTFGSGTRLTVV.